This T cell receptor (beta chain) was captured in a study of shared clonotypes between healthy human individuals. Findings of the study overall: Shared clonotypes across all four donors exceeded non-shared ones in generation probability.

The CDR3 loop spans 13 amino acids. Germline V lookup: CDR1 MNHNS, CDR2 SASEGT. V gave up 4 bases and J gave up 4 bases, with 7 bases separating them. The donors were adults (healthy and HIV-negative) with no recent acute infections or vaccinations. Note on this clone: Its target is not known.

This table comes from immunoSEQ multiplex PCR, and its TCRdb copy is limited to in-frame clones, with some not included. Counted here are more than 900,000 clones, approximately 80% occurring once; the ten biggest clones make up roughly 0.57%. Sequenced: memory CD4+ T cells from PBMCs. Subset specified: CD45RA-negative fraction. The V call is TRBV6-1, the J call TRBJ2-2, with D unresolved. The sequence came from a man aged 18 to 35 in good health. Some clones in this sample may be carry-over from other donors' samples. CDR3 DNA sequence: TGTGCCAGCAGTGTGACAAGCACCGGGGAGCTGTTTTTT. It yields the protein CASSVTSTGELFF.